Detailed here is one TCR beta chain. The data were taken from a study of shared clonotypes between healthy human individuals. The protocol was immunoSEQ multiplex PCR, while the TCRdb copy is restricted to in-frame clones and leaves out a portion. The sample has around 700,000 clones, around 73% seen once. Germline trimming cut 5 bases from V and 2 bases from J; bases unmatched to any gene: 15. Germline loops: CDR1 SGHRS, CDR2 YFSETQ. The CDR3 totals 17 residues. What was sequenced was memory CD4+ T cells sorted from blood. The subset is: CD45RA-negative fraction. This TCR came from a woman younger than 45 in good health. V gene TRBV5-1 combines with J gene TRBJ2-7; 8 positions agree with TRBD1. CDR3 amino acids: CASSPKSRQGPPYEQYF. The CDR3 nucleotides are TGCGCCAGCAGTCCAAAATCCCGACAGGGGCCACCCTACGAGCAGTACTTC.